This record concerns one T cell receptor beta chain sequence. The protocol was immunoSEQ multiplex PCR, while the TCRdb copy is restricted to in-frame clones and leaves out a portion. The sample carries some 60,000 clones, approximately 80% recorded once. The data are from a study of radiotherapy plus CTLA-4 blockade in lung cancer. Trimming cost V 4 bases and J 5 bases; bases outside gene matches: 11. In germline, CDR1 is GTSNPN, CDR2 SVGIG (reference sequence). This CDR3 is 15 amino acids long. The chain uses TRBV30 and TRBJ2-5, with TRBD1 matching over 9 bases. This clonotype was sampled from a human donor with non-small cell lung cancer who had a complete response to radiotherapy plus ipilimumab. The starting material was peripheral blood, obtained from a patient treated with radiotherapy plus ipilimumab. The CDR3 DNA is TGTGCCTGGACCCGGACAGGGGTTTCTTCTGAGACCCAGTACTTC. Translating gives CAWTRTGVSSETQYF.